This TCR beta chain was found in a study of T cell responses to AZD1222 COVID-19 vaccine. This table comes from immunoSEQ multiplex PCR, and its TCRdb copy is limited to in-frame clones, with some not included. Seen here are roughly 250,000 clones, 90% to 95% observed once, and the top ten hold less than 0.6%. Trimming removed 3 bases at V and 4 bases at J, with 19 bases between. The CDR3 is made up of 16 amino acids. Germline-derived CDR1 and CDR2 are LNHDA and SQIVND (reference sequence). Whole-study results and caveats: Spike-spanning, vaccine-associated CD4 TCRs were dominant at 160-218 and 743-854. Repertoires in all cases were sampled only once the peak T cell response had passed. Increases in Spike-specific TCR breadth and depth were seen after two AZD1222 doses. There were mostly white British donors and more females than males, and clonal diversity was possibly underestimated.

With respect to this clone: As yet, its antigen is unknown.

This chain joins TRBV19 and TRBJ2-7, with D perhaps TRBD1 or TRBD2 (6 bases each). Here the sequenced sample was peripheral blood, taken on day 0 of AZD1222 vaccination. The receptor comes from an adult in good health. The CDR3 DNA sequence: TGTGCCAGTAGTATGGGACTTCCCAGGGGATTTTACGAGCAGTACTTC. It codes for CASSMGLPRGFYEQYF.